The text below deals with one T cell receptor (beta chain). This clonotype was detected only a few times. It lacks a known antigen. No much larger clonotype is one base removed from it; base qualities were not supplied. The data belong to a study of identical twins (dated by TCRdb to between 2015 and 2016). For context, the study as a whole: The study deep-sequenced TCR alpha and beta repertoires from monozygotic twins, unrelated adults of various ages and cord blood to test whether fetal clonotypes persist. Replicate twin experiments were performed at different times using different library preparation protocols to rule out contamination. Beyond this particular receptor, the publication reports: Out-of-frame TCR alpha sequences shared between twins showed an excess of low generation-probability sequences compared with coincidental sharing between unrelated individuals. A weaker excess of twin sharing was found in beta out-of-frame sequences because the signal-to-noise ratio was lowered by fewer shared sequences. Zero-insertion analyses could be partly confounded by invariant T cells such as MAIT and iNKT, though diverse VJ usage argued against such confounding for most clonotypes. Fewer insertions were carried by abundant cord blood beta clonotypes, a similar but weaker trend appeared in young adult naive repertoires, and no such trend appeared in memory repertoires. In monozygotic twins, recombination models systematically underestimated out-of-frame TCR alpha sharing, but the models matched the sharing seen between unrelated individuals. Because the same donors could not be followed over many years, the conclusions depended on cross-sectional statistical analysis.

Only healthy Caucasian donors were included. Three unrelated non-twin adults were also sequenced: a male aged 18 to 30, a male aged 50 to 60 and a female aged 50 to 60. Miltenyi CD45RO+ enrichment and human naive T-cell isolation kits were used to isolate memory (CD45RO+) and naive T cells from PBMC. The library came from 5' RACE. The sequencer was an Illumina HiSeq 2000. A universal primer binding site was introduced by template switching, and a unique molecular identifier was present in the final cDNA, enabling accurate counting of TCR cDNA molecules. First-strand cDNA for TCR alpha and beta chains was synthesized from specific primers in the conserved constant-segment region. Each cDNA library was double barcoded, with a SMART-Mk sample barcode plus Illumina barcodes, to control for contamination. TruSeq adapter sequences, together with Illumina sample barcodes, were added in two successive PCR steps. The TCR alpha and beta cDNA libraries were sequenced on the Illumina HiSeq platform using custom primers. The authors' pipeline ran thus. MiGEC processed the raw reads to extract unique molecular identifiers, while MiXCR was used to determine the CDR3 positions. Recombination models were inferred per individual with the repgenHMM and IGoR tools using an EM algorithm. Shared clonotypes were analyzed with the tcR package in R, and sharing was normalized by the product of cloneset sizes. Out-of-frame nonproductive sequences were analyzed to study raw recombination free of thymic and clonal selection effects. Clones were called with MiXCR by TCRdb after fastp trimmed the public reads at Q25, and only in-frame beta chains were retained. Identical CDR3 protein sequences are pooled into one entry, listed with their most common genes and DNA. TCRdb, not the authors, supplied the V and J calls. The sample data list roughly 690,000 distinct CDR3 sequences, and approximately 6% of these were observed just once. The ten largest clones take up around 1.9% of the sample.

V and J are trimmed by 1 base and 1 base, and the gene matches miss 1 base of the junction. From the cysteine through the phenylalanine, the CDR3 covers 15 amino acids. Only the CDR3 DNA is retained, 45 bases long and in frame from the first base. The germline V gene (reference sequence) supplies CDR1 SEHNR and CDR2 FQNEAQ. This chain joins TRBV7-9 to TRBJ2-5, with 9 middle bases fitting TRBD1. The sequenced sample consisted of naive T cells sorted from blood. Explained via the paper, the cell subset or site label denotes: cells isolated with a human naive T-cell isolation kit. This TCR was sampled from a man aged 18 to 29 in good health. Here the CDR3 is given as CASSLVQGAQETQYF. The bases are TGTGCCAGCAGCTTAGTACAGGGGGCCCAAGAGACCCAGTACTTC.